Listed here is a single TCR beta chain. The CDR3 contains 16 residues. Trimming shortened V by 6 bases and J by 2 bases, and 14 bases separated the two germline ends. Germline V lookup: CDR1 MNHEY, CDR2 SVGAGI. The data were obtained in a study of stem cell transplantation in POMP-related autoinflammatory disease. Prominent immunodeficiency with autoinflammation defined PRAID. The table came from immunoSEQ multiplex PCR; TCRdb's copy has only in-frame clones and leaves some out. The data contain some 31,000 clones, around 88% of them singletons. The chain couples TRBV6-5 to TRBJ2-6; D might be TRBD2 (6 bases). Sequenced here: CD4+ T cells from PBMCs, sampled before stem cell transplantation. This clonotype originated in a human donor with POMP-related autoinflammation and immune dysregulation (PRAID). CDR3 amino acids: CASSYHWGAGANVLTF. DNA of the CDR3: TGTGCCAGCAGCTACCACTGGGGGGCTGGGGCCAACGTCCTGACTTTC.